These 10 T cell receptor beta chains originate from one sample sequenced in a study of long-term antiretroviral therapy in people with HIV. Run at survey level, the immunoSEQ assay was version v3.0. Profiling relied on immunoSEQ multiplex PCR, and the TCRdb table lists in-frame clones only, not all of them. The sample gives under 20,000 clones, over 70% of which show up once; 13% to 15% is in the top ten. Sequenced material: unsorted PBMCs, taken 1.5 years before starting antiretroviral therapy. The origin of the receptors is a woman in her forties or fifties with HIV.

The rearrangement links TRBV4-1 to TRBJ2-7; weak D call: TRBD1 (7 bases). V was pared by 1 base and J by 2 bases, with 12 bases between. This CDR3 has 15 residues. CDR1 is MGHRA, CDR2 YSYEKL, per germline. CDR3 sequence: CASSQGQGGTYEQYF. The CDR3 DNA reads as TGCGCCAGCAGCCAAGGTCAGGGGGGAACCTACGAGCAGTACTTC.

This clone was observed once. The CDR3 nucleotides read TGTGCCTCCTCAGGGGGCACTGAAGCTTTCTTT. Translated, it gives CASSGGTEAFF. The chain has TRBV13 and TRBJ1-1, with TRBD1 matching over 7 bases. Trimming at V came to 11 bases and at J to 4 bases, leaving 4 bases not matched to a gene. From germline, CDR1 is PRHDT and CDR2 FYEKMQ (reference sequence). The CDR3 is 11 residues long. Supplemented by reference TRBV13 and TRBJ1-1, the full variable domain reads AAGVIQSPRHLIKEKRETATLKCYPIPRHDTVYWYQQGPGQDPQFLISFYEKMQSDKGSIPDRFSAQQFSDYHSELNMSSLELGDSALYFCASSGGTEAFFGQGTRLTVV.

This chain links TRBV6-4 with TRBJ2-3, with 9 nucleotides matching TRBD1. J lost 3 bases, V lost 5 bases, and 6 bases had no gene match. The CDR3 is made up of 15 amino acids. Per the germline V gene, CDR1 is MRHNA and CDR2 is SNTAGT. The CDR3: CASSPGQGGTDTQYF. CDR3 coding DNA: TGTGCCAGCAGTCCGGGACAGGGTGGGACAGATACGCAGTATTTT.

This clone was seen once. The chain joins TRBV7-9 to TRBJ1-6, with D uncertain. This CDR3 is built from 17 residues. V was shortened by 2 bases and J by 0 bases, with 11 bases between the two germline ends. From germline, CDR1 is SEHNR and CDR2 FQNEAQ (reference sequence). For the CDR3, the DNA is TGTGCCAGCAGCTTATTGACGGGGAGCTCCTATAATTCACCCCTCCACTTT. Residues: CASSLLTGSSYNSPLHF.

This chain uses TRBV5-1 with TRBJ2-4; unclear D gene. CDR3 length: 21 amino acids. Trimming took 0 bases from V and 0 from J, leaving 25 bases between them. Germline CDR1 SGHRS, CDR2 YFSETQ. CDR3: CASSLGFGSLGWAGAKNIQYF. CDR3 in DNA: TGCGCCAGCAGCTTGGGTTTCGGCAGCCTCGGATGGGCAGGAGCCAAAAACATTCAGTACTTC.

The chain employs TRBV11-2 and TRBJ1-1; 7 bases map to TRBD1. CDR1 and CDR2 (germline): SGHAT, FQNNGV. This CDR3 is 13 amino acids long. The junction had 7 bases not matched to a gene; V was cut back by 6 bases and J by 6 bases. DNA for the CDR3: TGTGCCAGCAGGTCACAGGGGACACCTGAAGCTTTCTTT. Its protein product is CASRSQGTPEAFF.

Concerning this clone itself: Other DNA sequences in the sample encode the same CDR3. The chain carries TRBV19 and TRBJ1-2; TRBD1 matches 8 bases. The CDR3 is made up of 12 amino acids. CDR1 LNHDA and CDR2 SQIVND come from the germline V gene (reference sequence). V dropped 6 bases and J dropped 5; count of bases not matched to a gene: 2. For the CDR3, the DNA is TGTGCCAGTAGCCGGACAGGGTATGGCTACACCTTC. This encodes CASSRTGYGYTF.

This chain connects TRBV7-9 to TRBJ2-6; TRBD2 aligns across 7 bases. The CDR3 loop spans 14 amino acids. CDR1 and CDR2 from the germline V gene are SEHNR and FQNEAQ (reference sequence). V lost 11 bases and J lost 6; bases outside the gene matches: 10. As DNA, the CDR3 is TGTGCCTCCTCCGGGGAGGGAGAGGCCAACGTCCTGACTTTC. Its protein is CASSGEGEANVLTF.

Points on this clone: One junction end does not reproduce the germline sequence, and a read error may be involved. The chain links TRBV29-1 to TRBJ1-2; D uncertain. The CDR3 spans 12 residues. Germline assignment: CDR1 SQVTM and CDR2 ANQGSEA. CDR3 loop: CSVETANYGHTF. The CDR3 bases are TGCAGCGTTGAAACCGCTAACTATGGCCACACCTTC.

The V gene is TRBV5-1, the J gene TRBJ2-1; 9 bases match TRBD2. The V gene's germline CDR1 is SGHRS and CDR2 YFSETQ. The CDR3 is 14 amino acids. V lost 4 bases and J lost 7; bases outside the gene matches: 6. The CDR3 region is CASSGRGGLNEQFF. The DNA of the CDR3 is TGCGCCAGCAGCGGGCGGGGGGGGCTTAATGAGCAGTTCTTC.